This T cell receptor (beta chain) comes out of a study of T cell repertoires in ileal Crohn's disease. The protocol was immunoSEQ multiplex PCR, while the TCRdb copy is restricted to in-frame clones and leaves out a portion. The repertoire has some 8,000 clones, around 82% of them found once; the top ten carry around 13%. The germline gives CDR1 LGHNA, CDR2 YSLEER. Losses at the gene ends were 3 bases for V and 1 base for J; bases not matched to a gene: 3. The CDR3 consists of 14 residues. The sequenced material came from ileal tissue. This chain uses TRBV4-3 with TRBJ2-7; 7 bases line up with TRBD1. The sequence was obtained from an adult with Crohn's disease. This chain's CDR3 is CASSQNRGSYEQYF. CDR3 sequence (DNA): TGCGCCAGCAGCCAGAACAGGGGATCCTACGAGCAGTACTTC.